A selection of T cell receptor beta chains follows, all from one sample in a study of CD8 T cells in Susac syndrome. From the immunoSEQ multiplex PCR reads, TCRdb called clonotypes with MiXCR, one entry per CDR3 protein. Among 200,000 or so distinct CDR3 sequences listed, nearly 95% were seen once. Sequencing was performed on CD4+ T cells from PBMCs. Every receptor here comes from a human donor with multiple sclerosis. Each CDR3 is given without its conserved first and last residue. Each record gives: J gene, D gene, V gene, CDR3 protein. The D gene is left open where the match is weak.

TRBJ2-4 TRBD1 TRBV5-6 ASSSRDRENIQY
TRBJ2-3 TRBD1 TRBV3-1 ASSQEDRAPTQY
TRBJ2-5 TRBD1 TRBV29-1 SVRQGSDETQY
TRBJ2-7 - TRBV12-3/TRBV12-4 ASSPYPGYYYEQY
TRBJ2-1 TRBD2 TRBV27 ASSFGTIFLEQF
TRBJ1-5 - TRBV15 ATSRGLGEGSQPQH
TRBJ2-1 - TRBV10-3 AIRAPSDGEQF
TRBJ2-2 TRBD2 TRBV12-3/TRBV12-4 ASTAGGGGGELF
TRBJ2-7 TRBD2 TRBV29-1 STWTSGRTSYEQY
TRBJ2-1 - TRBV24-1 ATSQSHRRVNEQF
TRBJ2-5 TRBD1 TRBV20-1 SAHPPGQGARETQY
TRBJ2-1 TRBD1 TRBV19 ATASGTGVNEQF
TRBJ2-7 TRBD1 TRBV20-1 SARGIIGQGDISYEQY
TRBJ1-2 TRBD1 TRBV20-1 SARARDRDSLYGYT
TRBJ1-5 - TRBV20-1 SARMGPNQPQH
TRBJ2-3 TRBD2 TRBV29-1 SVVAGEWRDTQY
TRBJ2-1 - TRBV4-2 ASSQDEGRAQYNEQF
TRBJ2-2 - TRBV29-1 SVGARNTGELF
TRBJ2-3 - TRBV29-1 SSKKPPVSTDTQY
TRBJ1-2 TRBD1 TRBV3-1 ASSPGTGSTRGYT
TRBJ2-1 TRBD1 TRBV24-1 ATSDPGQGAGNEQF
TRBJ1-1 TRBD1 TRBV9 ASSGSDRAATEAF
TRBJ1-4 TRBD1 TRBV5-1 ASSFGTGLGEKLF
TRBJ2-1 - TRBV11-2 ASSLIGTINEQF
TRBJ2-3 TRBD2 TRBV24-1 ATSDLTGGLAVDTQY
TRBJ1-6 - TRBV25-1 ATRDRNSPLH
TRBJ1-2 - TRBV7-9 ASSTWTARANYGYT
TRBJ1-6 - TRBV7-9 ASSSFRAPLWDRYSPLH
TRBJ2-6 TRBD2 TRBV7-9 ASSLVAGSGANVLT
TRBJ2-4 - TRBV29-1 SVEIAAKNIQY
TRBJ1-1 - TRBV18 ASSHDLAADTEAF
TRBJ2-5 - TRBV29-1 SVDRLGARETQY
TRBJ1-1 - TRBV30 AWTQRGWAEAF
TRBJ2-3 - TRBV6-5 ASSYRGTSSDTQY
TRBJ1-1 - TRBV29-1 SVSWRITETEAF
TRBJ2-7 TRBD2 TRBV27 ASSGLAGGDYEQY
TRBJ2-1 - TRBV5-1 ASSPRGTGERSYNEQF
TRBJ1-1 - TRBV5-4 ASSYDGVSGEAF
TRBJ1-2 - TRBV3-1 ASSSRTVSIYGYT
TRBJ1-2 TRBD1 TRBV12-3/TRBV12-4 ASSPRQGWDLNYGYT
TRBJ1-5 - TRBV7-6 ASSLEASLEGAQH
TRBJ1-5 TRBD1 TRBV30 AWTAGTGGYQPQH
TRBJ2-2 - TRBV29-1 SVEKGRTGELF
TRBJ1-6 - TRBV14 ASSQGSDSPLH
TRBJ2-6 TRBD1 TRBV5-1 ASSPTGGSGANVLT
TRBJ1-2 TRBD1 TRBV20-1 SAGGQGDRTGYT